These T cell receptor beta chains were read from a single sample in a study of CD8+CD57+ T cells in acquired aplastic anemia. TCRdb analysed the reads with MiXCR anew, one entry per CDR3 protein. The sample consists of under 350,000 distinct CDR3 sequences, 45% to 65% of them appearing once. The sequenced material came from sorted CD4+, CD8+, or CD8+CD57+ T cells (not recorded which) from PBMCs. The source of these receptors is a human donor with aplastic anemia. CDR3s include the opening cysteine and the closing phenylalanine or tryptophan. The order of the fields is D gene, J gene, clone size, V gene, CDR3 DNA, CDR3 protein. The D gene is left open where the match is weak. Clone sizes are given selectively: once, few, many, or a class where the clone is expanded.

>.|TRBJ1-5|.|TRBV9
TGTGCCAGCAGCTTAACAGCTAGCCCATACGGCAATCAGCCCCAGCACTTT
CASSLTASPYGNQPQHF
>TRBD2|TRBJ2-5|.|TRBV6-1
TGTGCCAGCAGTCGCCGGACTAGCGGCGGACAAGAGACCCAGTACTTC
CASSRRTSGGQETQYF
>.|TRBJ2-5|many|TRBV5-8
TGTGCCAGCAGCGACAAAGGCCTTACCGGGGAGACCCAGTACTTC
CASSDKGLTGETQYF
>TRBD1|TRBJ2-3|.|TRBV7-2
TGTGCCAGCAGCGAGACAGGGGGGATCACAGATACGCAGTATTTT
CASSETGGITDTQYF
>.|TRBJ2-4|.|TRBV2
TGTGCCAGCCAAGGACGGGTGGACAGAACCAAAAACATTCAGTACTTC
CASQGRVDRTKNIQYF
>TRBD1|TRBJ1-1|few|TRBV7-3
TGTGCCAGCAGCCCGGGACAGGGCCGTGAAGCTTTCTTT
CASSPGQGREAFF
>.|TRBJ2-7|many|TRBV5-1
TGCGCCAGCATGGGCCAGGGAAGCTACGAGCAGTACTTC
CASMGQGSYEQYF
>TRBD2|TRBJ2-2|.|TRBV2
TGTGCCAGCATGATGCTAGCGGAGCACACCGGGGAGCTGTTTTTT
CASMMLAEHTGELFF
>TRBD1|TRBJ2-5|few|TRBV20-1
TGCAGTGCCCCCGACAGGGGGGATGGGGGCTCGTACTTC
CSAPDRGDGGSYF
>.|TRBJ1-2|few|TRBV10-3
TGTGCCATCACTGCGGACGGGGAGGAGGGAGGCTACACCTTC
CAITADGEEGGYTF